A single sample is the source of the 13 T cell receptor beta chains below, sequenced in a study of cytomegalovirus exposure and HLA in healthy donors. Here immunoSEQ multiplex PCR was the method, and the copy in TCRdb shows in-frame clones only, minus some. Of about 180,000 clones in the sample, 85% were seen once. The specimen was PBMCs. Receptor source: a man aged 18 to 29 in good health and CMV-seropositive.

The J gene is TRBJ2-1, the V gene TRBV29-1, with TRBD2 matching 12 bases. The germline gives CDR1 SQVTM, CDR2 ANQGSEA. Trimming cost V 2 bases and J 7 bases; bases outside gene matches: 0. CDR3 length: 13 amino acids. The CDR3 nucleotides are TGCAGCGTTGAACTAGCGGGAGGGAATGAGCAGTTCTTC. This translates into CSVELAGGNEQFF.

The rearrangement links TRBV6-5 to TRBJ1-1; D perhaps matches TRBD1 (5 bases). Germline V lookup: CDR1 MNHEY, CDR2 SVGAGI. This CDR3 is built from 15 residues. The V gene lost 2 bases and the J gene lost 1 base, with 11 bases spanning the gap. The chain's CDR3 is CASSYGRDWNTEAFF. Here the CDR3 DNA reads TGTGCCAGCAGTTACGGACGGGACTGGAACACTGAAGCTTTCTTT.

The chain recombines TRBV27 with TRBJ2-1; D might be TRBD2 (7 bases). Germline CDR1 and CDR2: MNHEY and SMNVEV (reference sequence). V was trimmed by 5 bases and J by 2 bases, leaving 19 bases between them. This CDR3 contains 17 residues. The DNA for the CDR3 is TGTGCCAGCAGTCCCCCCTTAAGGCGGGGGCCCTACAATGAGCAGTTCTTC. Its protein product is CASSPPLRRGPYNEQFF.

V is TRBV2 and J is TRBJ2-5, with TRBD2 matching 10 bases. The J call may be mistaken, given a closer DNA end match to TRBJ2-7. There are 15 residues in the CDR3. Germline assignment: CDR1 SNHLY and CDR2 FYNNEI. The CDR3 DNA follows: TGTGCCAGCTCCCCTAGCGGGAGTCAGGTCGCCGAGCAGTACTTC. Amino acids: CASSPSGSQVAEQYF.

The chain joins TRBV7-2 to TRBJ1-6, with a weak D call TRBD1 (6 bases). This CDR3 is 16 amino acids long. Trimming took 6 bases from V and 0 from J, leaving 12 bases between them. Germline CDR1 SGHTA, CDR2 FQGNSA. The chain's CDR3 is CASRRGGSSYNSPLHF. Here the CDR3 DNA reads TGTGCCAGCAGGAGGGGGGGGAGCTCCTATAATTCACCCCTCCACTTT.

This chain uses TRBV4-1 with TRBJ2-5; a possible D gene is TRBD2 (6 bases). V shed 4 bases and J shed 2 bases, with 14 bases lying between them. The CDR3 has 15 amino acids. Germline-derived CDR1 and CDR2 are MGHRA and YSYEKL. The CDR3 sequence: CASSPLRAGQETQYF. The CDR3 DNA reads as TGCGCCAGCAGCCCTCTAAGGGCGGGACAAGAGACCCAGTACTTC.

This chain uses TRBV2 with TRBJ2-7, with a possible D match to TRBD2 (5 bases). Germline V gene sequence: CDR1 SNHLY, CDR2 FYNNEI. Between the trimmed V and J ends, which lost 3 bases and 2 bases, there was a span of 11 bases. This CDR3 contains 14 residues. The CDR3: CASSDQRSAYEQYF. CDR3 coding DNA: TGTGCCAGCAGTGACCAGCGGAGTGCCTACGAGCAGTACTTC.

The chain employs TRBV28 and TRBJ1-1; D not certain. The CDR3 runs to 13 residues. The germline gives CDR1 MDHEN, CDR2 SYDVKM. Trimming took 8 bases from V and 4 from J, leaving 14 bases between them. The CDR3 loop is CASSSRESTEAFF. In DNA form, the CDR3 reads TGTGCCAGCTCATCTCGGGAGAGCACTGAAGCTTTCTTT.

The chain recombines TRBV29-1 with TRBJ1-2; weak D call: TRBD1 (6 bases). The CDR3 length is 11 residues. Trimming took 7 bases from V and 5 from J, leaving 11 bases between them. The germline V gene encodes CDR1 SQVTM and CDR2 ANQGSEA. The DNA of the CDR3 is TGCAGCGCCCGGACAGATTATGGCTACACCTTC. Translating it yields CSARTDYGYTF.

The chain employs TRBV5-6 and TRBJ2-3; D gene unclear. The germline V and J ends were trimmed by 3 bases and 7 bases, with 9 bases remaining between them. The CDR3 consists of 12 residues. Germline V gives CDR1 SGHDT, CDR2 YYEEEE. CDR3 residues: CASSSVINTQYF. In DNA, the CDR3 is TGTGCCAGCAGCTCTGTTATAAATACGCAGTATTTT.

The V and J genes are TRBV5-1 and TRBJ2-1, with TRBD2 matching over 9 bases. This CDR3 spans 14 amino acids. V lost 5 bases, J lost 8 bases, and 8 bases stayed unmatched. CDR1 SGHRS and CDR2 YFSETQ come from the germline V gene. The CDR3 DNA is TGCGCCAGCAGGTCCGCGGGAGGGTGGGATGAGCAGTTCTTC. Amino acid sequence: CASRSAGGWDEQFF.

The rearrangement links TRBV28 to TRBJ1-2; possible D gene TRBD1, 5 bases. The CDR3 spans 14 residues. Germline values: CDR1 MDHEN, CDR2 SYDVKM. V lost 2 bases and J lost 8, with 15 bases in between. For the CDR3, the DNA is TGTGCCAGCAGTTTAGGGCAGGGTAGTATAGGCTACACCTTC. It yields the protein CASSLGQGSIGYTF.

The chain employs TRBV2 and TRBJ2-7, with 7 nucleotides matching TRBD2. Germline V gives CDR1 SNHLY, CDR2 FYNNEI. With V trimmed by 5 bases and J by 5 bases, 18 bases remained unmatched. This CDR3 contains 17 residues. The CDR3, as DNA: TGTGCCAGCAGTTTGCCCCCCGGAGCGGGATGGCGGAACGAGCAGTACTTC. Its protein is CASSLPPGAGWRNEQYF.